This T cell receptor beta chain was identified in a study of tumor-infiltrating lymphocytes in primary liver carcinoma. Total RNA amounting to about 520 ng was the source from which TCR beta cDNA was made with a constant-region primer. Three rounds of nested multiplex PCR with slightly modified ARM-PCR produced TCR beta libraries. The first two PCR rounds used TRBV1-TRBV30 primers with a Cbeta primer, 9 to 10 cycles each. TCRdb re-called the multiplex PCR reads through MiXCR, storing one row per CDR3 protein. Among 300,000 to 350,000 distinct CDR3 sequences, roughly 61% were seen once, and the ten largest hold under 8.5%. Germline loops: CDR1 SNHLY, CDR2 FYNNEI. V was clipped by 6 bases and J by 3 bases, with 14 bases between them. The CDR3 is 14 amino acids. Unsorted whole blood supplied the RNA, and germline DNA was extracted too.

Material for sequencing was peripheral blood. The rearrangement links TRBV2 to TRBJ1-1; D gene ambiguous. The sequence was collected from a man aged 35 to 55 with primary liver carcinoma and hepatitis B virus infection. CDR3 bases: TGTGCCAGCAGCCAACATGGTCCGGACACTGAAGCTTTCTTT. Protein sequence: CASSQHGPDTEAFF.